This T cell receptor beta chain is from a study of a mutant IDH1 vaccine in newly diagnosed glioma. Study at large: Most patients had received both radiotherapy and temozolomide, the prior options being radiotherapy, temozolomide, or both.

The repertoire was sequenced with immunoSEQ multiplex PCR; TCRdb's copy has only in-frame clones and lacks some. Counted here are tens of thousands of clones, 80% occurring once; the ten biggest clones make up 4.5% to 7.5%. Regarding this clone: Its antigen is not known.

The time point is: week 11, during vaccination. In every dose of vaccine, 300 ug of mutant IDH1 20-mer peptide was given alongside topical imiquimod. CDR3 length equals 14 residues. Trimming took 5 bases from V and 7 from J, leaving 18 bases between them. Per germline, CDR1 SEHNR and CDR2 FQNEAQ (reference sequence). J is TRBJ2-7 and V is TRBV7-9; D may match TRBD1 or TRBD2 (5 bases each). This specimen consisted of PBMCs, obtained from a glioma patient whose treatment included an IDH1 peptide vaccine. The sequence derives from a man aged 50-60 years with glioma. The CDR3 region is CASSLGRDPREQYF. The CDR3 DNA sequence: TGTGCCAGCAGCCTAGGCAGGGACCCTCGGGAGCAGTACTTC.